A single sample is the source of the 6 T cell receptor beta chains below, sequenced in a study of cytomegalovirus exposure and HLA in healthy donors. The PCR contained 60 Vbeta and 13 Jbeta primers. Profiling relied on immunoSEQ multiplex PCR, and the TCRdb table lists in-frame clones only, not all of them. Found here are 140,000 or so clones, approximately 91% of them singletons; the top ten hold roughly 0.5%. Sequenced input: PBMCs. These receptors came from a woman aged 40-49 years in good health and CMV-seronegative.

This sequence joins TRBV19 and TRBJ2-1; TRBD2 matches 8 bases. V shed 3 bases and J 3 bases; nucleotides not matched to a gene: 4. In germline, CDR1 is LNHDA, CDR2 SQIVND (reference sequence). CDR3 size: 15 residues. Here the CDR3 reads CASSISAGGYNEQFF. The DNA of the CDR3 is TGTGCCAGTAGTATCAGTGCGGGAGGCTACAATGAGCAGTTCTTC.

CDR3 sequence (DNA): TGCGCCAGCAGCCAATTTTATAGCGGGAGGGCTAACAATGAGCAGTTCTTC. Protein sequence: CASSQFYSGRANNEQFF. The rearrangement uses TRBV4-1 and TRBJ2-1; 11 positions match TRBD2. The germline gives CDR1 MGHRA, CDR2 YSYEKL. V lost 2 bases to trimming and J lost 5 bases; unmatched junction nucleotides: 8. The CDR3 runs to 17 residues.

The chain links TRBV2 to TRBJ2-3; TRBD2 matches 11 bases. After removal of 6 bases from V and 8 bases from J, the junction contained 7 bases not matched to a gene. CDR1 SNHLY and CDR2 FYNNEI come from the germline V gene. CDR3 length equals 14 residues. CDR3 DNA sequence: TGTGCCAGCAGGTCAGGGACTAGCGGAGGTACGCAGTATTTT. It is translated as CASRSGTSGGTQYF. The whole variable domain, filled in from reference TRBV2 and TRBJ2-3, reads EPEVTQTPSHQVTQMGQEVILRCVPISNHLYFYWYRQILGQKVEFLVSFYNNEISEKSEIFDDQFSVERPDGSNFTLKIRSTKLEDSAMYFCASRSGTSGGTQYFGPGTRLTVL.

The chain has TRBV28 and TRBJ1-4; 8 nucleotides match TRBD1. V shed 5 bases and J 8 bases; nucleotides not matched to a gene: 10. The CDR3 has 15 residues. Germline V gene sequence: CDR1 MDHEN, CDR2 SYDVKM. CDR3 loop: CASSRRTGIGEKLFF. In DNA form, the CDR3 reads TGTGCCAGCAGTCGACGGACAGGGATAGGGGAAAAACTGTTTTTT.

This clone was seen just once. The genes are TRBV6-1 and TRBJ2-7; tentative D call: TRBD1 (6 bases). CDR1 and CDR2 (germline): MNHNS, SASEGT. The ends were cut back, 10 bases at V and 4 bases at J, with 17 bases in the middle. This CDR3 contains 13 residues. CDR3 in amino acids: CATRDTIRYEQYF. In DNA, the CDR3 is TGTGCCACCCGGGACACAATAAGATACGAGCAGTACTTC.

CDR3 residues: CASSLVAGGSYEQYF. The CDR3, as DNA: TGTGCCAGCAGCTTAGTAGCGGGAGGGTCCTACGAGCAGTACTTC. The rearrangement uses TRBV11-3 and TRBJ2-7, with 11 bases matching TRBD2. Germline-derived CDR1 and CDR2 are SGHNT and YENEEA. V lost 1 base, J lost 1 base, and 0 bases stayed unmatched. This CDR3 comprises 15 residues.